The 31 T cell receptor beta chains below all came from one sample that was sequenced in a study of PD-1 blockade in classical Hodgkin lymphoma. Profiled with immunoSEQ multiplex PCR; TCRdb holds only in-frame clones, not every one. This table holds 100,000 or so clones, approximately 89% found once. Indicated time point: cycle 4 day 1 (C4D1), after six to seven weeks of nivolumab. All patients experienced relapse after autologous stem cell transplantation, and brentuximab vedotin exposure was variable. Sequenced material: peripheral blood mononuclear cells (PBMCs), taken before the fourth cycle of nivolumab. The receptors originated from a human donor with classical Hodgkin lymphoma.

The CDR3 DNA reads as TGTGCCAGTACCCAAGCTGGTGAAAAACTGTTTTTT. It translates to CASTQAGEKLFF. The rearrangement uses TRBV19 and TRBJ1-4; D remains unclear. The germline CDR1 and CDR2 sequences are LNHDA and SQIVND (reference sequence). Trimming took 7 bases from V and 7 from J, leaving 10 bases between them. The CDR3 is 12 amino acids.

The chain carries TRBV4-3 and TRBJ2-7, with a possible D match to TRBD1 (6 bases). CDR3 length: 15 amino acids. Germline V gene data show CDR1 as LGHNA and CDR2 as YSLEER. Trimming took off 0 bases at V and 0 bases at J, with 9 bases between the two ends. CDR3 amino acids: CASSQDRGDSYEQYF. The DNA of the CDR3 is TGCGCCAGCAGCCAAGACAGGGGCGACTCCTACGAGCAGTACTTC.

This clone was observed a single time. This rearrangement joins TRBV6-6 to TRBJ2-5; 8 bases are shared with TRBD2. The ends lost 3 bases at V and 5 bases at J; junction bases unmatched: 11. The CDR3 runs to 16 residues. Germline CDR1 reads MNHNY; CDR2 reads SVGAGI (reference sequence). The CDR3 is CASSYFPSGYEETQYF. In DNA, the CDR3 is TGTGCCAGCAGTTATTTTCCTAGCGGGTATGAGGAGACCCAGTACTTC.

The CDR3 bases are TGTGCCAGCACAACCGGGACTCTTAGGGATACGCAGTATTTT. Its translation is CASTTGTLRDTQYF. V usage is TRBV28 and J usage is TRBJ2-3; a weak D match, TRBD2 (6 bases). The germline V and J ends were trimmed by 7 bases and 6 bases, with 17 bases remaining between them. Germline V CDR1 and CDR2: MDHEN, SYDVKM. CDR3 length equals 14 residues.

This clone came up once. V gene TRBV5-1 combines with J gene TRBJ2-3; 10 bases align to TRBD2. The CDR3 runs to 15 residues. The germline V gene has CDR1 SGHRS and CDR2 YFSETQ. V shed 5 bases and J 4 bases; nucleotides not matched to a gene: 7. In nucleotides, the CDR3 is TGCGCCAGCAGTTCCAGCGGGAGGGGATCAGATACGCAGTATTTT. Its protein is CASSSSGRGSDTQYF.

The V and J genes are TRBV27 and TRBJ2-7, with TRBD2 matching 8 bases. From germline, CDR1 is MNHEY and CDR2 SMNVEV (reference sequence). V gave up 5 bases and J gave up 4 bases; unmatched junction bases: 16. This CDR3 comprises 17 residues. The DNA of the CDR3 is TGTGCCAGCAGTACTAGGGGGGGCCAGCGGGAGTTGTACGAGCAGTACTTC. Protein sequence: CASSTRGGQRELYEQYF.

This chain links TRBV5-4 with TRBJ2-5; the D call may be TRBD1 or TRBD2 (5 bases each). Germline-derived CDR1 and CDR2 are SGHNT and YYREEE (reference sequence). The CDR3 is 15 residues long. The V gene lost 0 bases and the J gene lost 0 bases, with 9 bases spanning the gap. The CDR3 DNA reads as TGTGCCAGCAGCTTGGATTGGGGGAACCAAGAGACCCAGTACTTC. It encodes CASSLDWGNQETQYF.

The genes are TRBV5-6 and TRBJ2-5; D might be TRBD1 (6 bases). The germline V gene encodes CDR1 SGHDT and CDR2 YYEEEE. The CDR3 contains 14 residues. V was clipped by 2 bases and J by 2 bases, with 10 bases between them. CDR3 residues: CASSLGQLQETQYF. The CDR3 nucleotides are TGTGCCAGCAGCTTAGGACAGCTACAAGAGACCCAGTACTTC.

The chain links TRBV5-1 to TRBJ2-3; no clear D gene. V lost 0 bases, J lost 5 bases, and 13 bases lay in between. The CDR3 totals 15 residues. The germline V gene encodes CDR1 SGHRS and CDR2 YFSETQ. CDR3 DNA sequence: TGCGCCAGCAGCTTGGGTAGCTCTGTAAGAGATACGCAGTATTTT. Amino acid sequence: CASSLGSSVRDTQYF.

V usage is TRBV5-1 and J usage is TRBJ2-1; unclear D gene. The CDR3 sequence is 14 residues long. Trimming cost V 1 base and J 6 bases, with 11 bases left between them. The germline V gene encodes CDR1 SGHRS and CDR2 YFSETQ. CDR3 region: CASSLQQRINEQFF. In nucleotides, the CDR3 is TGCGCCAGCAGCTTGCAACAGAGAATCAATGAGCAGTTCTTC.

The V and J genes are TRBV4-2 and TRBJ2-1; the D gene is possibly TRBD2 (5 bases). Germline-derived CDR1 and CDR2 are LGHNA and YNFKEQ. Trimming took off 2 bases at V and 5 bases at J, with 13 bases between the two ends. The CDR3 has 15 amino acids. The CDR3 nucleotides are TGTGCCAGCAGCCAATATGAGACTAAAGACAATGAGCAGTTCTTC. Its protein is CASSQYETKDNEQFF.

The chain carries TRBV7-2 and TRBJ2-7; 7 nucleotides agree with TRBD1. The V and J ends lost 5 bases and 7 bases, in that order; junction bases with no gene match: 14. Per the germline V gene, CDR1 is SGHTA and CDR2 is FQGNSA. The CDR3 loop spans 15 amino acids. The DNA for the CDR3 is TGTGCCAGCAGCCACATGACAGGGTGGCGAGCAGAGCAGTACTTC. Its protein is CASSHMTGWRAEQYF.

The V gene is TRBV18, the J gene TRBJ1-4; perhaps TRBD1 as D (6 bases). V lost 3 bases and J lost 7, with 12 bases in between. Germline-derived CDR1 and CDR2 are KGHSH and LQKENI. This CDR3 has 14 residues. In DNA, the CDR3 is TGTGCCAGCTCACCCCCGGGGGCCGGTGAAAAACTGTTTTTT. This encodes CASSPPGAGEKLFF.

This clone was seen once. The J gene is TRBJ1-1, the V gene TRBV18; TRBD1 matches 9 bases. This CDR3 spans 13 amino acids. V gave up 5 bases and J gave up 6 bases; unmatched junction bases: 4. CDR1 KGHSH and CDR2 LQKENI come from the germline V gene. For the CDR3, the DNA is TGTGCCAGCTCAAGGACAGGGGTCTCTGAAGCTTTCTTT. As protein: CASSRTGVSEAFF.

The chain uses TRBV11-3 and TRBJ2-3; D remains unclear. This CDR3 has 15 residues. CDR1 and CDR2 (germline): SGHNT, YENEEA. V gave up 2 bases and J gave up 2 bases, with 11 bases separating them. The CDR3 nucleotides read TGTGCCAGCAGCTTATGTGGGTATAACACAGATACGCAGTATTTT. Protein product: CASSLCGYNTDTQYF.

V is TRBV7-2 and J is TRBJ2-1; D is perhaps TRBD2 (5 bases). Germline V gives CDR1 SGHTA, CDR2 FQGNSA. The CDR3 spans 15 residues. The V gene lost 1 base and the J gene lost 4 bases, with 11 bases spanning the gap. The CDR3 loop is CASSLVGESYNEQFF. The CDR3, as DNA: TGTGCCAGCAGCTTAGTTGGGGAGTCTTACAATGAGCAGTTCTTC.

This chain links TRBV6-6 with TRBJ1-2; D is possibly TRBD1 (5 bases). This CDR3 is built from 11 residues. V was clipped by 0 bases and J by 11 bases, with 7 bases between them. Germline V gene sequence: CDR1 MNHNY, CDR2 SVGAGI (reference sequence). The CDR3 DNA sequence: TGTGCCAGCAGTTACTCCGAGGGGTACACCTTC. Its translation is CASSYSEGYTF.

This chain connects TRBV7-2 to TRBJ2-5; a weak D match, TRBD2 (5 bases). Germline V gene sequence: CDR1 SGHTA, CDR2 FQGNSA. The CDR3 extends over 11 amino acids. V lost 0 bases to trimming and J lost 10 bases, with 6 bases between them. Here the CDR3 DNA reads TGTGCCAGCAGCTTAGCCGGGATCCAGTACTTC. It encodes CASSLAGIQYF.

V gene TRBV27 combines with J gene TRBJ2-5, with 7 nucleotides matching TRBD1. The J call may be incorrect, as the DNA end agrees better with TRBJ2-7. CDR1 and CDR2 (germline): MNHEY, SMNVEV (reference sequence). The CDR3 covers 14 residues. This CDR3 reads CASSFGTEAYEQYF. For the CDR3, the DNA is TGTGCCAGCAGTTTCGGGACAGAAGCCTACGAGCAGTACTTC.

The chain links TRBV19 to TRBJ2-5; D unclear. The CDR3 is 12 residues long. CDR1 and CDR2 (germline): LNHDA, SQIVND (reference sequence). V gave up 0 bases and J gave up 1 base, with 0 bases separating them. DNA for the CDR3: TGTGCCAGTAGTATAGACCAAGAGACCCAGTACTTC. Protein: CASSIDQETQYF.

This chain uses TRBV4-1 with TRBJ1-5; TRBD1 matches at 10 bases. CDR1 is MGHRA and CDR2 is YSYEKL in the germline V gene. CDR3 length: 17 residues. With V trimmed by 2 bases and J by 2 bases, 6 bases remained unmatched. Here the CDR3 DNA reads TGCGCCAGCAGCCAAAGGGACAGGGGAGGAGGCAATCAGCCCCAGCATTTT. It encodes CASSQRDRGGGNQPQHF.

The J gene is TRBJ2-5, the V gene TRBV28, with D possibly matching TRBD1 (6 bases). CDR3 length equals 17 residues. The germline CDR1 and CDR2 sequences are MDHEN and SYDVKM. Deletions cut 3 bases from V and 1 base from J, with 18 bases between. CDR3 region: CASSFRSQGITQETQYF. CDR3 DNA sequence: TGTGCCAGCAGTTTCAGATCCCAGGGGATTACCCAAGAGACCCAGTACTTC.

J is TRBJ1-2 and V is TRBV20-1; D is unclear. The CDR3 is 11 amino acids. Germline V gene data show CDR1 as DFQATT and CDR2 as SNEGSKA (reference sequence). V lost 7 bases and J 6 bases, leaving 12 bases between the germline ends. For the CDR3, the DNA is TGCAGTGTTGGCCGGTATGATGGCTACACCTTC. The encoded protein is CSVGRYDGYTF.

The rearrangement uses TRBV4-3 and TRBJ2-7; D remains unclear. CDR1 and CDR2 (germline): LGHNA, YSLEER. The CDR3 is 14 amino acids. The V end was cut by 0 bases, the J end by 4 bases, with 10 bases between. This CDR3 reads CASSQDATSYEQYF. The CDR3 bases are TGCGCCAGCAGCCAAGATGCCACCAGTTACGAGCAGTACTTC.

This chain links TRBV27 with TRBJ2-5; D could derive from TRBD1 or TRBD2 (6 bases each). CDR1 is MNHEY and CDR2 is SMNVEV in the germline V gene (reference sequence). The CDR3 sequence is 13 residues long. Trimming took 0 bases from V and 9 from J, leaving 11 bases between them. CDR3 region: CASSLSPGAPQYF. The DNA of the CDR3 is TGTGCCAGCAGTTTATCGCCGGGGGCGCCCCAGTACTTC.

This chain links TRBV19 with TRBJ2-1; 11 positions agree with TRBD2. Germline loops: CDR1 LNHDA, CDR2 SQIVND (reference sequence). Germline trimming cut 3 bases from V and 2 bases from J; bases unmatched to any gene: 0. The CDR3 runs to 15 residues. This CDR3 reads CASSMTSGTYNEQFF. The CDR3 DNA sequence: TGTGCCAGTAGTATGACTAGCGGGACCTACAATGAGCAGTTCTTC.

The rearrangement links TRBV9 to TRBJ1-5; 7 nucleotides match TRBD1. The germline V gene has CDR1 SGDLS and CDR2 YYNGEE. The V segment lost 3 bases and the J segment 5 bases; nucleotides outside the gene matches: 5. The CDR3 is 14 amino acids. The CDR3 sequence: CASSAQGRDQPQHF. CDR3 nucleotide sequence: TGTGCCAGCAGCGCACAGGGGCGTGATCAGCCCCAGCATTTT.

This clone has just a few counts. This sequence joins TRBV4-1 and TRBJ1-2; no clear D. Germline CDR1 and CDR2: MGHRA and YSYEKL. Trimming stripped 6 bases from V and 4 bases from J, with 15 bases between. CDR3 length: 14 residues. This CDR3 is CASSYSDISYGYTF. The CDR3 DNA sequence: TGCGCCAGCAGTTACAGTGACATCTCCTATGGCTACACCTTC.

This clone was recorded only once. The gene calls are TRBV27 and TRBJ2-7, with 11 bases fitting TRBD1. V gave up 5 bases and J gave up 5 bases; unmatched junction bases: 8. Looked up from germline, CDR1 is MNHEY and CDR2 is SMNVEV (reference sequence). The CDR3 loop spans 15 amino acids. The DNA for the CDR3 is TGTGCCAGCAGTCTGATGGACAGGGGGCTCGACGAGCAGTACTTC. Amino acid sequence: CASSLMDRGLDEQYF.

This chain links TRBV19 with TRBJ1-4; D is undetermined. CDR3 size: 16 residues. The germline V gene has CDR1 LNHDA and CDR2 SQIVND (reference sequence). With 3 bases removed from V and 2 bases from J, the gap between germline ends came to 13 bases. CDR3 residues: CASSIVIIRTNEKLFF. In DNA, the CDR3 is TGTGCCAGTAGTATCGTAATTATTCGGACTAATGAAAAACTGTTTTTT.

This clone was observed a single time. The CDR3 sequence is CASSHEATEALHF. CDR3 bases: TGTGCCAGCAGCCACGAAGCGACGGAGGCCCTCCACTTT. The chain links TRBV14 to TRBJ1-6; D gene unclear. CDR3 size: 13 residues. The V end was cut by 3 bases, the J end by 14 bases, with 14 bases between. Germline V gives CDR1 SGHDN, CDR2 FVKESK.